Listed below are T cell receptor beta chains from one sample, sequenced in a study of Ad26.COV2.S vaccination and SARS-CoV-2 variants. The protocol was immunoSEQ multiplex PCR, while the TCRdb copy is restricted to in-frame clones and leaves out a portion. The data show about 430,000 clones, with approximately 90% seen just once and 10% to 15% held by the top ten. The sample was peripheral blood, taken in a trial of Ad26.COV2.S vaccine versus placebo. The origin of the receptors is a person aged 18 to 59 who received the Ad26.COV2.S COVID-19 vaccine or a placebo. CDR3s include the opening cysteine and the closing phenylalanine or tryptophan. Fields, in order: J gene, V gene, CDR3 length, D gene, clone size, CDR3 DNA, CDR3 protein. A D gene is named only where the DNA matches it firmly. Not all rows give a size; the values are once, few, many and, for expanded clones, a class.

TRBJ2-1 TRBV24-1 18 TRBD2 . TGTGCCACCAGTGATCGACAGCTACGGGGACTAGCCTACAATGAGCAGTTCTTC CATSDRQLRGLAYNEQFF
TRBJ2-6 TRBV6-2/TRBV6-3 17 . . TGTGCCAGCAGTTACTTCAGGACCAACTCTGGGGCCAACGTCCTGACTTTC CASSYFRTNSGANVLTF
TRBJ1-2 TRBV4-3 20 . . TGCGCCAGCAGCCAAGTTTTTTTCCTAGACACCGGGACCCCTAACTATGGCTACACCTTC CASSQVFFLDTGTPNYGYTF
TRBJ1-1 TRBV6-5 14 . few TGTGCCAGCAGTTACTCGGGGGGAGGCACTGAAGCTTTCTTT CASSYSGGGTEAFF
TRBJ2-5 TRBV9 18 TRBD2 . TGTGCCAGCAGCGTAGACCCGGCGGGGACTAGCGCCGAAGAGACCCAGTACTTC CASSVDPAGTSAEETQYF
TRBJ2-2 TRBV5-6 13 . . TGTGCCAGCAGCTTGGCGGGACCCGGGGAGCTGTTTTTT CASSLAGPGELFF
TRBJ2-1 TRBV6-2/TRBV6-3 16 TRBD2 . TGTGCCAGCAGTTACTACGCGGGAGGGCCTTACAATGAGCAGTTCTTC CASSYYAGGPYNEQFF
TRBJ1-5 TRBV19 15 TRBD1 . TGTGCCAGTAGTATAGGAGGGGGCTACAATCAGCCCCAGCATTTT CASSIGGGYNQPQHF
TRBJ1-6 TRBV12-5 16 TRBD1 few TGTGCTAGTGTCATCCCACACCGGGACAGGGGGGGAGGCCTCCACTTT CASVIPHRDRGGGLHF
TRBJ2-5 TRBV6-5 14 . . TGTGCCAGCAGTTACTACAGTGGCCAAGAGACCCAGTACTTC CASSYYSGQETQYF
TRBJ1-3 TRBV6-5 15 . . TGTGCCAGCAGTCGTCAGGGGACGACTGGAAACACCATATATTTT CASSRQGTTGNTIYF
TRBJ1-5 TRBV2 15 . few TGTGCCAGCAGCCCGACAGGCGCGAGCAATCAGCCCCAGCATTTT CASSPTGASNQPQHF
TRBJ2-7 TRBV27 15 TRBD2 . TGTGCCAGCAGTTTAAAGGCTAGCGGACACTACGAGCAGTACTTC CASSLKASGHYEQYF
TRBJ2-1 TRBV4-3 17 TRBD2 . TGCGCCAGCAGCCAAGATCCTAGCGGGAGCTCCTACAATGAGCAGTTCTTC CASSQDPSGSSYNEQFF
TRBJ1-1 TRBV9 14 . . TGTGCCAGCAGCGTAGAGCAGGGACAAACTGAAGCTTTCTTT CASSVEQGQTEAFF
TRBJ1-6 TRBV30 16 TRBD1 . TGTGCCTGGAGTGTAGGGGGACAGGGGGATAATTCACCCCTCCACTTT CAWSVGGQGDNSPLHF
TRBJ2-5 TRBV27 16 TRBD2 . TGTGCCAGCAGTTTTAAAAGACTAGCGGGAGAAGAGACCCAGTACTTC CASSFKRLAGEETQYF
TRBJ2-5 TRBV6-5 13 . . TGTGCCAGCAGTTACGGGGGGGCGGAGACCCAGTACTTC CASSYGGAETQYF
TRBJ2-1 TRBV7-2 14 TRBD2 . TGTGCCAGCAGCGTGACTAGCGTAGGGCATGAGCAGTTCTTC CASSVTSVGHEQFF
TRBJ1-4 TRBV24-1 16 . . TGTGCCACCAGTGAGATTGCGGCAGGCAGTAATGAAAAACTGTTTTTT CATSEIAAGSNEKLFF
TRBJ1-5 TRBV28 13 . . TGTGCCAGCAGTTTGTGGGGGAATCAGCCCCAGCATTTT CASSLWGNQPQHF
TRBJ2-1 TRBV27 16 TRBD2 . TGTGCCAGCAACTCTTTAACGCTAGCGGGAACCAATGAGCAGTTCTTC CASNSLTLAGTNEQFF
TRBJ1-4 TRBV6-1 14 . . TGTGCCAGCAGTGAATGGGGGGAGAACGAAAAACTGTTTTTT CASSEWGENEKLFF
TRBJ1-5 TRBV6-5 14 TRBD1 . TGTGCCAGCAGGCAGGGGGCGAGCAATCAGCCCCAGCATTTT CASRQGASNQPQHF
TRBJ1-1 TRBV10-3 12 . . TGTGCCATCAAAGCGGGAAACACTGAAGCTTTCTTT CAIKAGNTEAFF
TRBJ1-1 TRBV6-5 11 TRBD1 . TGTGCCGGACAGGAGAACACTGAAGCTTTCTTT CAGQENTEAFF
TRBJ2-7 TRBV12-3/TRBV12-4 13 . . TGTGCCAGCAGTTTTGTGGGGAACTACGAGCAGTACTTC CASSFVGNYEQYF
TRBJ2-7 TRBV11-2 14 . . TGTGCCAGCAGCTTAGGTTCCAACCAATACGAGCAGTACTTC CASSLGSNQYEQYF
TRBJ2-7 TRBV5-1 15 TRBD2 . TGCGCCAGCAGCTTGGCCCTAGCGGGGACCTACGAGCAGTACTTC CASSLALAGTYEQYF
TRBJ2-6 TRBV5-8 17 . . TGTGCCAGCAGCTTGGTGGCAGGACGATCTGGGGCCAACGTCCTGACTTTC CASSLVAGRSGANVLTF
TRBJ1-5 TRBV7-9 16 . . TGTGCCAGCAGCTTAGAGACAGAAAATAGCAATCAGCCCCAGCATTTT CASSLETENSNQPQHF
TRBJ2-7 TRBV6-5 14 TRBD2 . TGTGCCAGCAGTATATCTCGGACTAGATACGAGCAGTACTTC CASSISRTRYEQYF
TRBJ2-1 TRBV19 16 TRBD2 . TGTGCCAGTAGTATAGAGGGGACTAGCGGGTGGTATGAGCAGTTCTTC CASSIEGTSGWYEQFF